This TCR beta chain emerged from a study of blood T cell repertoires in COVID-19. For the study at large: Sources were T cells, B-cell-depleted T cells, or PBMCs; the material itself was cDNA or gDNA.

V lost 2 bases, J lost 0 bases, and 3 bases stayed unmatched. The CDR3 loop spans 18 amino acids. Germline V CDR1 and CDR2: LNHNV, YYDKDF (reference sequence). Enrolment of Seattle patients took place during active infection, and they were followed longitudinally. In the authors' methods: By means of reference gene primer amplification, nucleated cell counts were estimated. Libraries were prepared by immunoSEQ multiplex PCR; TCRdb keeps only in-frame clonotypes and omits some of them. V, J and clone size are those of that table, while D and trimming were read from the DNA. The table includes around 300,000 clones, more than 80% detected once.

Sequences were obtained from peripheral blood. The clonotype was recovered from a woman under 40 with COVID-19, enrolled during active disease. The chain has TRBV15 and TRBJ2-6, with 11 bases lining up with TRBD2. The CDR3 reads CATSRRLAGSSGANVLTF. In nucleotides, the CDR3 is TGTGCCACCAGCAGACGACTAGCGGGATCCTCTGGGGCCAACGTCCTGACTTTC.